A single sample gave rise to the 5 T cell receptor beta chains below, sequenced in a study of PD-1 blockade in mismatch repair-deficient tumors. Data came from immunoSEQ multiplex PCR; TCRdb stores just in-frame clones and leaves some out. The data hold 90,000 to 120,000 clones, with about 79% observed a single time. Material: peripheral blood, obtained about 36 weeks after starting pembrolizumab. These TCRs come from an adult with mismatch repair-deficient cancer.

This chain uses TRBV29-1 with TRBJ1-1, with TRBD1 identical over 10 bases. V gave up 5 bases and J gave up 2 bases; unmatched junction bases: 5. The CDR3 is made up of 14 amino acids. The V gene's germline CDR1 is SQVTM and CDR2 ANQGSEA. CDR3 loop: CSVNDRGLNTEAFF. The CDR3 DNA reads as TGCAGCGTTAACGACAGGGGGCTAAACACTGAAGCTTTCTTT.

The genes are TRBV21-1 and TRBJ1-5; the listed D gene, TRBD1, was not tested against the DNA. TRBV21-1 is labeled a pseudogene. The CDR3 has 18 amino acids. The CDR3 loop reads CATPERDRGLVGNQPQHF. The CDR3 DNA is TGTGCCACCCCTGAACGAGACAGGGGGCTGGTAGGCAATCAGCCCCAGCATTTT.

This clone was counted once. This sequence joins TRBV11-3 and TRBJ1-3; no firm D call. Trimming stripped 1 base from V and 0 bases from J, with 7 bases between. This CDR3 contains 15 residues. Germline V gene data show CDR1 as SGHNT and CDR2 as YENEEA. DNA of the CDR3: TGTGCCAGCAGCTTAGCGCTGAACTCTGGAAACACCATATATTTT. Protein product: CASSLALNSGNTIYF.

In its sample, this clone is medium-sized (0.01 to 0.1%). This chain links TRBV5-1 with TRBJ2-7, with 9 bases aligning to TRBD2. The V and J ends lost 1 base and 4 bases, in that order; junction bases with no gene match: 9. The germline V gene has CDR1 SGHRS and CDR2 YFSETQ. The CDR3 covers 16 residues. The CDR3 DNA is TGCGCCAGCAGCTTGTCGAAGGGGCTAGCGGGGTACGAGCAGTACTTC. This translates into CASSLSKGLAGYEQYF. Full variable domain (remainder filled in from reference TRBV5-1 and TRBJ2-7): KAGVTQTPRYLIKTRGQQVTLSCSPISGHRSVSWYQQTPGQGLQFLFEYFSETQRNKGNFPGRFSGRQFSNSRSEMNVSTLELGDSALYLCASSLSKGLAGYEQYFGPGTRLTVT.

The rearrangement joins TRBV4-1 to TRBJ2-3, with 9 positions matching TRBD1. V was clipped by 2 bases and J by 1 base; unmatched bases: 4. Germline-derived CDR1 and CDR2 are MGHRA and YSYEKL. The CDR3 consists of 16 residues. CDR3 bases: TGCGCCAGCAGCCAACGGACAGGGGCGGGCACAGATACGCAGTATTTT. Its translation: CASSQRTGAGTDTQYF.